This T cell receptor (beta chain) derives from a study of CD8 T cells in ankylosing spondylitis. General study findings and limits: A motif of roughly eight highly homologous TCR beta variants was seen as apparently characteristic of ankylosing spondylitis blood. According to the report, clones linked to the disease were significantly enriched in matched synovial fluid samples taken from ankylosing spondylitis patients. Disease-linked clones were found to be CD8+ and relatively rare in peripheral blood.

Details on this clonotype: The antigen remains undetermined.

Library preparation for TCR beta used quantitative 5'-RACE with molecular barcodes. TCRdb re-called the 5' RACE reads with MiXCR, one entry per CDR3 protein. The table has about 840,000 distinct CDR3 sequences, approximately 10% seen once. This CDR3 is built from 14 residues. Germline V gene sequence: CDR1 SQVTM, CDR2 ANQGSEA. With 7 bases clipped from V and 5 bases from J, the junction kept 13 bases outside the gene matches. Input material: blood, either unsorted or a sorted T cell fraction (not recorded which). The chain recombines TRBV29-1 with TRBJ1-1; 7 bases are a match to TRBD1. This TCR was recovered from a male donor with ankylosing spondylitis. The chain's CDR3 is CSAGRQGRGTEAFF. The CDR3 nucleotides are TGCAGCGCCGGACGACAGGGTCGGGGGACTGAAGCTTTCTTT.